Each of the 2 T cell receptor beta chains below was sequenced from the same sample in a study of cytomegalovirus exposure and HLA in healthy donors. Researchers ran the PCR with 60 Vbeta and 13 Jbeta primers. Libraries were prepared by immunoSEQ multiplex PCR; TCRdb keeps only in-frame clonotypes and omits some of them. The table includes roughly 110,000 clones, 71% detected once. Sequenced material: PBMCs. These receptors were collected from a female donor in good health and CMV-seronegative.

In DNA form, the CDR3 reads TGCGCCAGCAGCGCCCGACAGGGTCACACCATATATTTT. Residues: CASSARQGHTIYF. V and J are TRBV5-1 and TRBJ1-3; TRBD1 matches at 7 bases. The CDR3 totals 13 residues. V lost 4 bases to trimming and J lost 8 bases; unmatched junction nucleotides: 6. CDR1 is SGHRS and CDR2 is YFSETQ in the germline V gene.

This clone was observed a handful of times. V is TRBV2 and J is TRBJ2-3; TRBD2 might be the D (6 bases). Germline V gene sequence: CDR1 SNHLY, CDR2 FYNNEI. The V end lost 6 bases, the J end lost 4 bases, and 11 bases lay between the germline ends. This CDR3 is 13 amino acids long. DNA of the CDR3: TGTGCCAGCAGGTCGATAGCGGCAGATACGCAGTATTTT. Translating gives CASRSIAADTQYF. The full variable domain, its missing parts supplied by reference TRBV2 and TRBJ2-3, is EPEVTQTPSHQVTQMGQEVILRCVPISNHLYFYWYRQILGQKVEFLVSFYNNEISEKSEIFDDQFSVERPDGSNFTLKIRSTKLEDSAMYFCASRSIAADTQYFGPGTRLTVL.